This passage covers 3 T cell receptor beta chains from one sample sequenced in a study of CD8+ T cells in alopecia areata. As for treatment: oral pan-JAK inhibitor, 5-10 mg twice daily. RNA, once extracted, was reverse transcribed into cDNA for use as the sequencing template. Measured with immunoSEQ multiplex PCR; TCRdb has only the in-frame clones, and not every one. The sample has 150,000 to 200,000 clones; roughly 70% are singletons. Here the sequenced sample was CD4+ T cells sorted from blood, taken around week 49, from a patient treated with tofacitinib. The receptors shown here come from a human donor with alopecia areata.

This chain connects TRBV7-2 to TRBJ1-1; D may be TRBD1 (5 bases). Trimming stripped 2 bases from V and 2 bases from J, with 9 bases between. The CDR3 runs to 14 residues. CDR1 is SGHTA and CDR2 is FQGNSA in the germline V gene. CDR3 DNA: TGTGCCAGCAGCTTATGGGGGAAAAACACTGAAGCTTTCTTT. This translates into CASSLWGKNTEAFF. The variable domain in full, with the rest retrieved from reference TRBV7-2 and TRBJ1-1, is GAGVSQSPSNKVTEKGKDVELRCDPISGHTALYWYRQSLGQGLEFLIYFQGNSAPDKSGLPSDRFSAERTGGSVSTLTIQRTQQEDSAVYLCASSLWGKNTEAFFGQGTRLTVV.

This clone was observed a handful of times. The CDR3 spells CASSPYTGTVSSGGYTF. The CDR3 DNA follows: TGTGCCAGCAGCCCGTATACTGGGACAGTTTCCTCGGGTGGCTACACCTTC. J is TRBJ1-2 and V is TRBV7-2; 7 bases agree with TRBD1. The CDR3 sequence is 17 residues long. Germline V gene data show CDR1 as SGHTA and CDR2 as FQGNSA. V lost 5 bases, J lost 7 bases, and 19 bases stayed unmatched.

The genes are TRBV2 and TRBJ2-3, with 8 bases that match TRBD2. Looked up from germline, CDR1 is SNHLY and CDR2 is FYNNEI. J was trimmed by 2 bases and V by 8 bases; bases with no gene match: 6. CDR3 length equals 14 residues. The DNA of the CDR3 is TGTGCCAGCTGGTTAGCGGGATTCACAGATACGCAGTATTTT. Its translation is CASWLAGFTDTQYF.